This T cell receptor (beta chain) was profiled in a study of early T cells in non-severe SARS-CoV-2 infection. TCRdb re-called the 5' RACE reads with MiXCR, one entry per CDR3 protein. Here the sample spans approximately 74,000 distinct CDR3 sequences, 13% to 15% being singletons. This clonotype occurred a few times. Trimming shortened V by 6 bases and J by 1 base, and 2 bases separated the two germline ends. Germline V gives CDR1 MDHEN, CDR2 SYDVKM. The CDR3 contains 11 residues. The clonotype was recovered from an adult who was a healthcare worker with PCR-confirmed SARS-CoV-2 infection or an uninfected control (not recorded which). The sequencing sample was made of whole blood. The chain recombines TRBV28 with TRBJ2-3; D uncertain. The CDR3 DNA reads TGTGCCAGCAGCCGCACAGATACGCAGTATTTT. As protein: CASSRTDTQYF.